One and the same sample provided the 24 T cell receptor beta chains below, sequenced in a study of CD8 T cells in Susac syndrome. RNA was extracted with the RNeasy kit, and a quantity of about 0.5 to 1 ug was reverse transcribed using random hexamers. TCRdb re-called the immunoSEQ multiplex PCR reads with MiXCR, one entry per CDR3 protein. This sample has more than 250,000 distinct CDR3 sequences; roughly 94% occur once, and the top ten carry roughly 0.059%. The sample consisted of CD4+ T cells from PBMCs. The receptors originated from a human donor with multiple sclerosis.

This chain links TRBV20-1 with TRBJ1-3; D is undetermined. Germline CDR1 reads DFQATT; CDR2 reads SNEGSKA (reference sequence). The germline V and J ends were trimmed by 0 bases and 4 bases, with 7 bases remaining between them. The CDR3 spans 13 residues. The CDR3 is CSARDLAGNTIYF. CDR3 DNA: TGCAGTGCTAGAGACCTGGCGGGAAACACCATATATTTT.

This chain links TRBV6-1 with TRBJ1-5; D call uncertain. V was pared by 8 bases and J by 1 base, with 6 bases between. Germline values: CDR1 MNHNS, CDR2 SASEGT. The CDR3 is made up of 12 amino acids. CDR3: CASGWSNQPQHF. DNA for the CDR3: TGTGCCAGCGGCTGGAGCAATCAGCCCCAGCATTTT.

V is TRBV29-1 and J is TRBJ2-7; 8 positions agree with TRBD2. Germline trimming cut 6 bases from V and 6 bases from J; bases unmatched to any gene: 13. Germline CDR1 is SQVTM and CDR2 is ANQGSEA. The CDR3 spans 14 residues. The CDR3, as DNA: TGCAGCGTAGCCCAACGGGGGGGGGAATCCGAGCAGTACTTC. Its translation is CSVAQRGGESEQYF.

The V call is TRBV20-1, the J call TRBJ2-7; no firm D call. Germline assignment: CDR1 DFQATT and CDR2 SNEGSKA (reference sequence). The CDR3 totals 14 residues. Between the trimmed V and J ends, which lost 3 bases and 2 bases, there was a span of 14 bases. In DNA, the CDR3 is TGCAGTGCTAGTACCAGCGCGGACGCCTACGAGCAGTACTTC. The encoded protein is CSASTSADAYEQYF.

This clonotype was seen once. The J gene is TRBJ2-2, the V gene TRBV11-2, with 8 bases matching TRBD2. The length of the CDR3 is 15 residues. Unmatched junction bases numbered 5, after V lost 4 bases and J lost 4 bases. Germline CDR1 SGHAT, CDR2 FQNNGV. This CDR3 reads CASSSVLAVTGELFF. The CDR3, as DNA: TGTGCCAGCAGCTCTGTACTAGCGGTCACCGGGGAGCTGTTTTTT.

This clonotype was seen only once. The rearrangement joins TRBV6-4 to TRBJ2-6; D is unresolved. The V end lost 8 bases, the J end lost 1 base, and 18 bases lay between the germline ends. CDR3 length: 17 residues. CDR1 is MRHNA, CDR2 SNTAGT, per germline. CDR3 sequence reads: CASAPVGLRSGANVLTF. The CDR3 DNA sequence: TGTGCCAGCGCCCCTGTGGGTTTGAGGTCTGGGGCCAACGTCCTGACTTTC.

This clonotype was observed a few times. The chain recombines TRBV7-8 with TRBJ1-1; the D is unclear. The ends were cut back, 5 bases at V and 2 bases at J, with 9 bases in the middle. The germline gives CDR1 SGHVS, CDR2 FQNEAQ. The CDR3 runs 13 residues. CDR3 sequence: CASSRGGNTEAFF. For the CDR3, the DNA is TGTGCCAGCAGCCGAGGAGGAAACACTGAAGCTTTCTTT.

This clonotype showed up just once. The chain is built from TRBV10-3 and TRBJ2-1; D unclear. The germline gives CDR1 ENHRY, CDR2 SYGVKD. The CDR3 has 13 residues. V dropped 6 bases and J dropped 4 bases, with 10 bases sitting between them. CDR3 region: CAIREQGYNEQFF. The DNA for the CDR3 is TGTGCCATCAGAGAACAAGGTTACAATGAGCAGTTCTTC.

This clonotype was detected only once. J is TRBJ2-5 and V is TRBV24-1; 7 bases agree with TRBD2. CDR3 length: 15 amino acids. The germline CDR1 and CDR2 sequences are KGHDR and SFDVKD. V shed 5 bases, J shed 4 bases, and the junction held 9 bases outside the gene matches. This CDR3 is CATSGTRSGGETQYF. Written as DNA, the CDR3 is TGTGCCACCAGTGGGACTCGTTCGGGAGGAGAGACCCAGTACTTC.

This chain uses TRBV27 with TRBJ1-1, with D uncertain. This CDR3 is built from 14 residues. Germline CDR1 and CDR2: MNHEY and SMNVEV (reference sequence). V dropped 7 bases and J dropped 0 bases, with 12 bases sitting between them. The CDR3 protein is CASKARQLNTEAFF. DNA for the CDR3: TGTGCCAGCAAGGCGCGGCAACTGAACACTGAAGCTTTCTTT.

This clonotype was found once. The chain joins TRBV7-9 to TRBJ1-2; 7 nucleotides agree with TRBD1. The CDR3 is made up of 11 amino acids. The germline V gene has CDR1 SEHNR and CDR2 FQNEAQ (reference sequence). Trimming cost V 11 bases and J 4 bases; bases outside gene matches: 4. The CDR3 bases are TGTGCCTTGGGACAGACCTATGGCTACACCTTC. Translation gives CALGQTYGYTF.

The V and J genes are TRBV10-3 and TRBJ1-1; 10 positions match TRBD1. CDR1 ENHRY and CDR2 SYGVKD come from the germline V gene. V gave up 2 bases and J gave up 7 bases; unmatched junction bases: 13. The CDR3 totals 17 residues. CDR3 DNA sequence: TGTGCCATCAGTGAGCCAGCGTCCCGGGACAGGGGAGGTGAAGCTTTCTTT. Translation: CAISEPASRDRGGEAFF.

The chain uses TRBV18 and TRBJ2-3; TRBD1 or TRBD2 may be the D gene (5 bases each). The V end lost 5 bases, the J end lost 5 bases, and 23 bases lay between the germline ends. The CDR3 sequence is 17 residues long. Germline V gene data show CDR1 as KGHSH and CDR2 as LQKENI. CDR3 region: CASSSLRGQGGGDTQYF. The CDR3 coding sequence is TGTGCCAGCTCATCGCTACGTGGACAAGGTGGAGGAGATACGCAGTATTTT.

The chain recombines TRBV7-9 with TRBJ2-5; possible D gene TRBD2, 6 bases. Germline loops: CDR1 SEHNR, CDR2 FQNEAQ (reference sequence). The CDR3 is made up of 14 amino acids. V shed 2 bases and J shed 1 base, with 8 bases lying between them. The CDR3 coding sequence is TGTGCCAGCAGCTTACCGCGGGGCCAAGAGACCCAGTACTTC. It yields the protein CASSLPRGQETQYF.

This clonotype was seen a few times. The genes are TRBV7-2 and TRBJ2-5; TRBD2 aligns across 9 bases. In germline, CDR1 is SGHTA, CDR2 FQGNSA. With V trimmed by 4 bases and J by 1 base, 1 base remained unmatched. This CDR3 contains 14 residues. The CDR3 coding sequence is TGTGCCAGCAGCTGGGGACTAGCCCAAGAGACCCAGTACTTC. Its protein product is CASSWGLAQETQYF.

The genes are TRBV10-1 and TRBJ2-3; D is undetermined. Germline CDR1 and CDR2: WNHNN and SYGVQD (reference sequence). Deletions cut 0 bases from V and 4 bases from J, with 8 bases between. The CDR3 length is 14 residues. The chain's CDR3 is CASSESLRPDTQYF. As DNA, the CDR3 is TGCGCCAGCAGTGAGTCCCTAAGGCCAGATACGCAGTATTTT.

The chain links TRBV7-2 to TRBJ2-7; D call uncertain. CDR1 and CDR2 from the germline V gene are SGHTA and FQGNSA. This CDR3 contains 14 residues. The V gene lost 7 bases and the J gene lost 1 base, with 14 bases spanning the gap. The CDR3, as DNA: TGTGCCAGCACCCCAACTCTGGGGTCCTACGAGCAGTACTTC. This codes for CASTPTLGSYEQYF.

This chain links TRBV7-3 with TRBJ2-1; 16 nucleotides line up with TRBD2. J gave up 7 bases and V 4 bases, and 7 bases lay outside the gene matches. The CDR3 has 17 amino acids. CDR1 is SGHTA and CDR2 is FQGTGA in the germline V gene. The CDR3 loop reads CASSYTGLAGGSNEQFF. For the CDR3, the DNA is TGTGCCAGCAGCTACACGGGACTAGCGGGGGGGTCAAATGAGCAGTTCTTC. The complete variable domain, with remaining parts taken from reference TRBV7-3 and TRBJ2-1, reads GAGVSQTPSNKVTEKGKYVELRCDPISGHTALYWYRQSLGQGPEFLIYFQGTGAADDSGLPNDRFFAVRPEGSVSTLKIQRTERGDSAVYLCASSYTGLAGGSNEQFFGPGTRLTVL.

The V gene is TRBV20-1, the J gene TRBJ2-7; 11 bases agree with TRBD2. J was trimmed by 6 bases and V by 2 bases; bases with no gene match: 12. Per the germline V gene, CDR1 is DFQATT and CDR2 is SNEGSKA (reference sequence). The CDR3 has 16 residues. This CDR3 reads CSARRPSLAGGGEQYF. As DNA, the CDR3 is TGCAGTGCTAGACGCCCTAGCCTAGCGGGAGGCGGCGAGCAGTACTTC.

The V call is TRBV12-2, the J call TRBJ2-7; the listed D gene, TRBD1, was not tested against the DNA. TRBV12-2 counts as a pseudogene. CDR3 length: 15 residues. DNA for the CDR3: TGTGCAAGTCGCTTAGTTCCCACAGGGCCGGGGGAGCAGTACTTC. Translating gives CASRLVPTGPGEQYF.

The chain recombines TRBV7-3 with TRBJ2-3, with unresolved D. CDR3 size: 14 residues. V dropped 1 base and J dropped 4 bases, with 9 bases sitting between them. The V gene's germline CDR1 is SGHTA and CDR2 FQGTGA. The CDR3 region is CASSLIGVADTQYF. The CDR3, as DNA: TGTGCCAGCAGCTTAATTGGGGTGGCAGATACGCAGTATTTT.

The rearrangement uses TRBV7-8 and TRBJ2-3, with TRBD2 as a possible D gene (5 bases). Per germline, CDR1 SGHVS and CDR2 FQNEAQ. The CDR3 consists of 14 residues. V was clipped by 2 bases and J by 3 bases, with 9 bases between them. The CDR3 DNA is TGTGCCAGCAGCTTAAGGAGGCTGACAGATACGCAGTATTTT. Amino acids: CASSLRRLTDTQYF.

This clonotype was observed once. The V gene is TRBV20-1, the J gene TRBJ2-5; D uncertain. CDR3 length: 11 residues. V lost 4 bases, J lost 5 bases, and 8 bases lay in between. CDR1 is DFQATT and CDR2 is SNEGSKA in the germline V gene (reference sequence). Written as DNA, the CDR3 is TGCAGTGCTACAGGAAGGGAGACCCAGTACTTC. Amino acids: CSATGRETQYF.

This clonotype turned up a few times. CDR3 sequence reads: CASSLDGGWSYEQYF. CDR3 nucleotide sequence: TGCGCCAGCAGCTTGGACGGGGGTTGGTCCTACGAGCAGTACTTC. This sequence joins TRBV5-1 and TRBJ2-7, with D possibly TRBD2 on 6 matching bases. Germline CDR1 is SGHRS and CDR2 is YFSETQ. CDR3 length: 15 amino acids. Trimming removed 0 bases at V and 1 base at J, with 11 bases between.